These 31 T cell receptor beta chains came from one sample sequenced in a study of CD8 T cells in Susac syndrome. Random hexamers were used to reverse transcribe an amount of about 0.45 to 1 ug RNA. TCRdb reanalysed the immunoSEQ multiplex PCR reads using MiXCR and keeps one entry per CDR3 protein. The data contain about 200,000 distinct CDR3 sequences, around 95% of them seen just once; the ten biggest clones take up approximately 0.1%. The sequenced material came from CD4+ T cells from PBMCs. The receptor source for this set is a human donor in good health.

The J gene is TRBJ2-3, the V gene TRBV6-4, with a possible D match to TRBD2 (7 bases). The CDR3 covers 15 residues. Germline V lookup: CDR1 MRHNA, CDR2 SNTAGT. V dropped 0 bases and J dropped 6 bases, with 13 bases sitting between them. The DNA of the CDR3 is TGTGCCAGCAGTGACTCGAGGGGGGGCCCGGATACGCAGTATTTT. Translation: CASSDSRGGPDTQYF.

V is TRBV20-1 and J is TRBJ2-7, with TRBD1 identical over 7 bases. The germline V gene has CDR1 DFQATT and CDR2 SNEGSKA (reference sequence). Trimming cost V 0 bases and J 5 bases; bases outside gene matches: 7. This CDR3 spans 14 amino acids. The CDR3 reads CSARDPQGVNEQYV. CDR3 nucleotide sequence: TGCAGTGCTAGAGATCCGCAGGGGGTGAACGAGCAGTACGTC.

V gene TRBV11-2 combines with J gene TRBJ2-3; a possible D gene is TRBD2 (6 bases). CDR3 length: 16 residues. V lost 8 bases to trimming and J lost 0 bases, with 18 bases between them. Germline V gives CDR1 SGHAT, CDR2 FQNNGV. The chain's CDR3 is CASSLVVGGSTDTQYF. The DNA for the CDR3 is TGTGCCAGCTCCCTAGTAGTGGGGGGTAGCACAGATACGCAGTATTTT.

The chain carries TRBV9 and TRBJ2-7; TRBD1 aligns across 7 bases. The CDR3 runs 13 residues. V dropped 0 bases and J dropped 6; count of bases not matched to a gene: 3. Germline V gives CDR1 SGDLS, CDR2 YYNGEE. Here the CDR3 reads CASSVVPGGEQYV. In DNA form, the CDR3 reads TGTGCCAGCAGCGTAGTGCCAGGGGGCGAGCAGTACGTC.

This chain connects TRBV7-2 to TRBJ1-1, with D unresolved. CDR3 length equals 13 residues. Trimming left V 3 bases short and J 1 base short, with 6 bases between. Germline lookup yields CDR1 SGHTA and CDR2 FQGNSA. CDR3 sequence: CASSFVKNTEAFF. The CDR3 nucleotides are TGTGCCAGCAGCTTTGTAAAGAACACTGAAGCTTTCTTT.

The rearrangement links TRBV11-2 to TRBJ1-2; a weak D match, TRBD1 (6 bases). The length of the CDR3 is 16 residues. The V gene's germline CDR1 is SGHAT and CDR2 FQNNGV. Trimming removed 6 bases from V and 6 bases from J, with 23 bases in between. This CDR3 is CASRRLETGLVHGYTF. CDR3 DNA sequence: TGTGCCAGCAGACGCTTGGAGACAGGTTTAGTCCATGGCTACACCTTC.

The count of this clonotype is one. The chain links TRBV20-1 to TRBJ2-2; possibly TRBD1 or TRBD2 for D (5 bases each). The germline V gene encodes CDR1 DFQATT and CDR2 SNEGSKA (reference sequence). The CDR3 runs 13 residues. The ends were cut back, 5 bases at V and 6 bases at J, with 13 bases in the middle. CDR3 coding DNA: TGCAGTGCTTCCCGGGAAGGGGCCGGGGAGCTGTTTTTT. Amino acids: CSASREGAGELFF.

The chain recombines TRBV20-1 with TRBJ2-1, with D possibly TRBD1 on 5 matching bases. This CDR3 comprises 14 residues. V was pared by 3 bases and J by 7 bases, with 16 bases between. The germline V gene encodes CDR1 DFQATT and CDR2 SNEGSKA (reference sequence). This CDR3 reads CSASPLQGMNEQFF. Written as DNA, the CDR3 is TGCAGTGCTAGTCCTCTCCAGGGTATGAATGAGCAGTTCTTC.

This chain links TRBV4-2 with TRBJ1-2, with 9 bases matching TRBD1. The junction had 7 bases not matched to a gene; V was cut back by 4 bases and J by 4 bases. This CDR3 has 15 amino acids. Germline-derived CDR1 and CDR2 are LGHNA and YNFKEQ. CDR3 residues: CASSRQQGASYGYTF. The CDR3 coding sequence is TGTGCCAGCAGCCGGCAACAGGGGGCTAGCTATGGCTACACCTTC.

The rearrangement joins TRBV20-1 to TRBJ2-7, with unresolved D. The CDR3 runs to 14 residues. V lost 1 base, J lost 0 bases, and 10 bases lay in between. The germline V gene has CDR1 DFQATT and CDR2 SNEGSKA (reference sequence). The CDR3 region has the DNA TGCAGTGCTAGAGGGACGGCGAGCTCCTACGAGCAGTACGTC. This encodes CSARGTASSYEQYV.

The chain employs TRBV20-1 and TRBJ2-7, with 12 bases identical to TRBD2. Germline V lookup: CDR1 DFQATT, CDR2 SNEGSKA (reference sequence). This CDR3 is built from 15 residues. J was trimmed by 2 bases and V by 3 bases; bases with no gene match: 5. This CDR3 is CSASHGLAGTYEQYF. CDR3 in DNA: TGCAGTGCTAGTCACGGACTAGCGGGGACCTACGAGCAGTACTTC.

The CDR3 nucleotides read TGCGCCAGCAGCCACCTGCAAGGGGAGAGGAATGAGCAGTTCTTC. Translated, it gives CASSHLQGERNEQFF. This sequence joins TRBV4-3 and TRBJ2-1, with D perhaps TRBD1 or TRBD2 (5 bases each). Trimming removed 3 bases at V and 7 bases at J, with 16 bases between. The germline V gene has CDR1 LGHNA and CDR2 YSLEER. CDR3 length: 15 residues.

V usage is TRBV9 and J usage is TRBJ2-7, with D hard to call. The CDR3 extends over 12 amino acids. The V end lost 1 base, the J end lost 6 bases, and 8 bases lay between the germline ends. CDR1 and CDR2 from the germline V gene are SGDLS and YYNGEE. CDR3 protein: CASSVREGEQYF. CDR3 in DNA: TGTGCCAGCAGCGTACGTGAAGGCGAGCAGTACTTC. The whole variable domain, filled in from reference TRBV9 and TRBJ2-7, reads DSGVTQTPKHLITATGQRVTLRCSPRSGDLSVYWYQQSLDQGLQFLIQYYNGEERAKGNILERFSAQQFPDLHSELNLSSLELGDSALYFCASSVREGEQYFGPGTRLTVT.

The J gene is TRBJ2-7, the V gene TRBV29-1; D is uncertain. V was trimmed by 5 bases and J by 3 bases, leaving 8 bases between them. The CDR3 consists of 11 residues. Germline V gene sequence: CDR1 SQVTM, CDR2 ANQGSEA. The CDR3 bases are TGCAGCGTTCTCCTAGGCTACGAGCAGTACGTC. Amino acid sequence: CSVLLGYEQYV.

J is TRBJ2-1 and V is TRBV3-1; the match to TRBD2 covers 10 bases. V lost 4 bases to trimming and J lost 7 bases; unmatched junction nucleotides: 16. This CDR3 contains 18 residues. Per germline, CDR1 LGHDT and CDR2 YNNKEL (reference sequence). CDR3 coding DNA: TGTGCCAGCAGCCGCAAGAGGGAAACTAGCGGGGTTTTGAATGAGCAGTTCTTC. Protein: CASSRKRETSGVLNEQFF.

This rearrangement joins TRBV29-1 to TRBJ2-1; D might be TRBD1 (5 bases). The CDR3 loop spans 13 amino acids. Germline V gene data show CDR1 as SQVTM and CDR2 as ANQGSEA. V lost 2 bases and J 5 bases, leaving 10 bases between the germline ends. The CDR3 coding sequence is TGCAGCGTTGAACCCTCCAGGGACAATGAGCAGTTCTTC. This sequence encodes CSVEPSRDNEQFF.

V gene TRBV29-1 combines with J gene TRBJ1-2; TRBD1 matches at 8 bases. This CDR3 has 14 residues. The J segment lost 5 bases and the V segment lost 4 bases, leaving 9 bases of the junction unmatched. Germline CDR1 reads SQVTM; CDR2 reads ANQGSEA. CDR3 bases: TGCAGCGTTGTTCGGGCAGGGGGCTGGTATGGCTACACCTTC. This sequence encodes CSVVRAGGWYGYTF.

The chain employs TRBV6-5 and TRBJ2-1; D tentatively fits TRBD1 or TRBD2 (7 bases each). Germline loops: CDR1 MNHEY, CDR2 SVGAGI. V dropped 7 bases and J dropped 0 bases, with 10 bases sitting between them. This CDR3 has 14 residues. The CDR3 bases are TGTGCCAGCAAGCGGGACAGCTCCTACAATGAGCAGTTCTTC. Translated: CASKRDSSYNEQFF.

The V gene is TRBV7-9, the J gene TRBJ2-7, with D possibly called TRBD1 or TRBD2 (5 bases each). Germline V lookup: CDR1 SEHNR, CDR2 FQNEAQ (reference sequence). The CDR3 runs to 15 residues. V was clipped by 4 bases and J by 6 bases, with 19 bases between them. The CDR3 loop is CASSSHGAPWVEQYF. DNA for the CDR3: TGTGCCAGCAGCTCGCACGGGGCCCCCTGGGTCGAGCAGTACTTC.

The CDR3 DNA is TGTGCCAGCAGCTTGGAACAGGGTCGGGGCTACACCTTC. It codes for CASSLEQGRGYTF. V and J are TRBV5-4 and TRBJ1-2, with a weak D call TRBD1 (6 bases). Germline assignment: CDR1 SGHNT and CDR2 YYREEE (reference sequence). V gave up 0 bases and J gave up 8 bases, with 11 bases separating them. CDR3 length: 13 residues.

The V gene is TRBV9, the J gene TRBJ1-2; D not resolved. Trimming shortened V by 0 bases and J by 7 bases, and 10 bases separated the two germline ends. CDR1 SGDLS and CDR2 YYNGEE come from the germline V gene. The CDR3 covers 13 residues. The CDR3, as DNA: TGTGCCAGCAGCGTAGTGGAGGGCGGTGGCTACACCTTC. This translates into CASSVVEGGGYTF.

The rearrangement joins TRBV24-1 to TRBJ2-6, with D unclear. Trimming shortened V by 0 bases and J by 2 bases, and 13 bases separated the two germline ends. Germline V gene lookup returns CDR1 KGHDR and CDR2 SFDVKD. CDR3 length: 18 amino acids. This CDR3 is CATSDLLPDPAGANVLTF. DNA for the CDR3: TGTGCCACCAGTGATTTGTTGCCCGATCCAGCTGGGGCCAACGTCCTGACTTTC.

The V gene is TRBV20-1, the J gene TRBJ1-1; TRBD1 matches at 7 bases. V gave up 5 bases and J gave up 4 bases; unmatched junction bases: 4. The CDR3 length is 12 residues. Germline V gene data show CDR1 as DFQATT and CDR2 as SNEGSKA (reference sequence). The CDR3 DNA reads as TGCAGTGCTCGACAGGGTGGCACTGAAGCTTTCTTT. This sequence encodes CSARQGGTEAFF.

The V gene is TRBV19, the J gene TRBJ2-7; 9 positions match TRBD1. V shed 8 bases, J shed 5 bases, and the junction held 7 bases outside the gene matches. Germline CDR1 reads LNHDA; CDR2 reads SQIVND (reference sequence). The CDR3 runs to 13 residues. CDR3 residues: CASGRDRVDEQYF. The CDR3 region has the DNA TGTGCCAGTGGCCGGGACAGGGTCGACGAGCAGTACTTC. Looking up the rest from reference TRBV19 and TRBJ2-7 gives the full variable domain: DGGITQSPKYLFRKEGQNVTLSCEQNLNHDAMYWYRQDPGQGLRLIYYSQIVNDFQKGDIAEGYSVSREKKESFPLTVTSAQKNPTAFYLCASGRDRVDEQYFGPGTRLTVT.

CDR3 amino acids: CSALHRGNMGETDTQYF. CDR3 nucleotides: TGCAGTGCCCTCCACCGAGGGAACATGGGCGAGACAGATACGCAGTATTTT. The chain links TRBV20-1 to TRBJ2-3; maybe TRBD2 (5 bases). The germline V and J ends were trimmed by 6 bases and 3 bases, with 25 bases remaining between them. CDR3 length: 17 amino acids. Germline V CDR1 and CDR2: DFQATT, SNEGSKA (reference sequence).

CDR3 loop: CASSPPNVGLAGRGIQYF. CDR3 in DNA: TGTGCCAGCTCACCACCTAACGTCGGACTAGCGGGAAGAGGCATTCAGTACTTC. The chain employs TRBV18 and TRBJ2-4, with TRBD2 matching 12 bases. Trimming took 0 bases from V and 9 from J; bases not matched to a gene: 12. This CDR3 comprises 18 residues. The germline V gene encodes CDR1 KGHSH and CDR2 LQKENI.

The J gene is TRBJ2-3, the V gene TRBV12-3 or TRBV12-4, with 8 positions matching TRBD1. V gave up 6 bases and J gave up 5 bases; unmatched junction bases: 7. The CDR3 contains 14 residues. This CDR3 is CASRPTGGVDTQYF. In DNA, the CDR3 is TGTGCCAGCAGGCCTACAGGGGGAGTAGATACGCAGTATTTT.

The CDR3 loop is CASSYSTDEQFF. The CDR3 coding sequence is TGTGCCAGCAGTTACTCGACCGATGAGCAGTTCTTC. V usage is TRBV6-5 and J usage is TRBJ2-1; no clear D. V was shortened by 0 bases and J by 8 bases, with 5 bases between the two germline ends. The CDR3 contains 12 residues. CDR1 and CDR2 from the germline V gene are MNHEY and SVGAGI.

The rearrangement joins TRBV7-3 to TRBJ2-1; D may be TRBD2 (6 bases). Germline CDR1 and CDR2: SGHTA and FQGTGA. The V end was cut by 4 bases, the J end by 4 bases, with 17 bases between. The CDR3 totals 16 residues. DNA of the CDR3: TGTGCCAGCAGCTCCTTTAGCGGCTCTCCATACAATGAGCAGTTCTTC. This codes for CASSSFSGSPYNEQFF.

This clonotype has just one count. The gene calls are TRBV12-3 or TRBV12-4 and TRBJ2-7; D may be TRBD1 or TRBD2 (5 bases each). This CDR3 comprises 15 residues. Trimming pared 3 bases from V and 0 bases from J, leaving 12 bases between. The CDR3, as DNA: TGTGCCAGCAGTTTGGGGGTCCTCGTCTCCTACGAGCAGTACTTC. Its protein product is CASSLGVLVSYEQYF.

The rearrangement joins TRBV20-1 to TRBJ1-3, with D maybe TRBD1 (5 bases). CDR1 is DFQATT, CDR2 SNEGSKA, per germline (reference sequence). Trimming pared 0 bases from V and 0 bases from J, leaving 12 bases between. This CDR3 region has 16 residues. CDR3 coding DNA: TGCAGTGCTAGAGATCGGAGACAGAACTCTGGAAACACCATATATTTT. Its translation is CSARDRRQNSGNTIYF.